Given below is one T cell receptor beta chain in context. Germline CDR1 is SEHNR and CDR2 is FQNEAQ (reference sequence). This CDR3 spans 16 amino acids. V gave up 2 bases and J gave up 3 bases; unmatched junction bases: 6. Profiling relied on immunoSEQ multiplex PCR, and the TCRdb table lists in-frame clones only, not all of them. The sample records some 190,000 clones, 82% being singletons. Patients at the Seattle site were enrolled during active infection and followed longitudinally. The record originates from a study of blood T cell repertoires in COVID-19. The receptor comes from a woman aged 55-70 years with COVID-19, enrolled during active disease. Material for sequencing was peripheral blood. The chain combines TRBV7-9 with TRBJ2-5; 10 nucleotides match TRBD2. As DNA, the CDR3 is TGTGCCAGCAGCTTACCTCGGCTAGCGGGAGAAGAGACCCAGTACTTC. Its protein product is CASSLPRLAGEETQYF.